This TCR beta chain was captured in a study of vaccination effects on CD4 cells after COVID-19. Across the study: Vaccination followed sampling of two convalescent patients by 16 days and one week respectively. It was with about 10 IU/ml IL-2 and 9.5 to 10 ug/ml peptides that two million PBMC per well were cultured.

Isolation of CD4+ T cells took place after approximately ten days of culture. Half the medium was replaced with IL-2 medium on days 3 and 7. Regarding this clone: Its specificity is unknown.

Clones were sequenced by immunoSEQ multiplex PCR, and TCRdb holds only the in-frame ones, with some missing. The sample has more than 60,000 clones; about two thirds are singletons. The source was CD4+ T cells from PBMCs cultured without peptide, collected before COVID-19 vaccination. The clonotype comes from a human donor who had a prior SARS-CoV-2 infection.

The CDR3 spells CATSQRHENTGELFF. CDR3 sequence (DNA): TGTGCCACCTCGCAGCGTCACGAGAACACCGGGGAGCTGTTTTTT. The chain carries TRBV15 and TRBJ2-2; no clear D gene. CDR1 LNHNV and CDR2 YYDKDF come from the germline V gene (reference sequence). The CDR3 is 15 residues long. Trimming took off 8 bases at V and 1 base at J, with 14 bases between the two ends.